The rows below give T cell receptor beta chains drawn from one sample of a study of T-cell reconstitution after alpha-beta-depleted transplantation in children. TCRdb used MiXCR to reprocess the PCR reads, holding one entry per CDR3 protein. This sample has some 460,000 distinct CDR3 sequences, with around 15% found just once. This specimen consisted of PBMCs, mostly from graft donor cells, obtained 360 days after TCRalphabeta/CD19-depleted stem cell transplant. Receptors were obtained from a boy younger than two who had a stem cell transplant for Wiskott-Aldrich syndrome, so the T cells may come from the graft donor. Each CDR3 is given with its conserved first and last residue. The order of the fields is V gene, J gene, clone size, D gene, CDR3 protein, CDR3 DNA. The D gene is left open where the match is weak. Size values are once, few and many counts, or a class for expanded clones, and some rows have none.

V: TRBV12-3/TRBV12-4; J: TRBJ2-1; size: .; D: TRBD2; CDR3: CASSNPGLADNEQFF; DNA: TGTGCCAGCAGCAACCCGGGACTAGCGGACAATGAGCAGTTCTTC
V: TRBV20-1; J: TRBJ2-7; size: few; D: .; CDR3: CSVLIYSYEQYF; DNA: TGCAGTGTTCTGATATATTCCTACGAGCAGTACTTC
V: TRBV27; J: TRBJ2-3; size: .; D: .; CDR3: CASRRFHRDTQYF; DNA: TGTGCCAGCCGGAGGTTCCACAGAGATACGCAGTATTTT
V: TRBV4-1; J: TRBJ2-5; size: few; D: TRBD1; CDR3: CASSQDYSTGIQETQYF; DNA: TGCGCCAGCAGCCAAGATTATTCGACAGGGATACAAGAGACCCAGTACTTC
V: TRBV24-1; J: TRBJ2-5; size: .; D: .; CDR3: CATSDLRGNQETQYF; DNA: TGTGCCACCAGTGATTTACGGGGGAACCAAGAGACCCAGTACTTC
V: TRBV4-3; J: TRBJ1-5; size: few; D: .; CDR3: CASSQELSQPQHF; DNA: TGCGCCAGCAGCCAAGAGTTGAGCCAGCCCCAGCATTTT
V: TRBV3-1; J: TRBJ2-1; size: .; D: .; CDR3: CASSPRDWYNEQFF; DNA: TGTGCCAGCAGCCCCCGGGACTGGTACAATGAGCAGTTCTTC
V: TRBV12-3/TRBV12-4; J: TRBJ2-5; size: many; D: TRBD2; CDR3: CASSPGGTQYF; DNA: TGTGCCAGCAGTCCGGGGGGGACCCAGTACTTC
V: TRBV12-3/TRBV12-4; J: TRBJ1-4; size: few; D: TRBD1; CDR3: CASSYAGTVNEKLFF; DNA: TGTGCCAGCAGTTATGCCGGGACAGTCAATGAAAAACTGTTTTTT
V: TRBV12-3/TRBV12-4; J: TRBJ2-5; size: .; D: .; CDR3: CASSLQGAPQYF; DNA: TGTGCCAGCAGTTTACAGGGTGCCCCCCAGTACTTC
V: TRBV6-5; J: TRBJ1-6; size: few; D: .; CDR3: CASSVFNSPLHF; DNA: TGTGCCAGCAGTGTCTTCAATTCACCCCTCCACTTT
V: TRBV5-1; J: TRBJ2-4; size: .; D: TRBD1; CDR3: CASSFGGTGGLNIQYF; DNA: TGCGCCAGCAGCTTTGGAGGGACAGGGGGCTTAAACATTCAGTACTTC
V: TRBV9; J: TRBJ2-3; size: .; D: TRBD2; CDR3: CASSQTGTRASDTQYF; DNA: TGTGCCAGCAGCCAGACCGGGACTAGAGCTTCGGATACGCAGTATTTT
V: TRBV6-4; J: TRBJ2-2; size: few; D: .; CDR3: CASSALLSLSLENTGELFF; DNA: TGTGCCAGCAGTGCCTTACTCTCTCTCTCACTAGAAAACACCGGGGAGCTGTTTTTT
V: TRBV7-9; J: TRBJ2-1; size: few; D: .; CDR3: CASSSWGGRITYNEQFF; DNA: TGTGCCAGCAGCTCGTGGGGGGGCCGGATAACCTACAATGAGCAGTTCTTC
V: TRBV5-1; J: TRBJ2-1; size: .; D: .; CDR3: CASSSQGSRRYWSYNEQFF; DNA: TGCGCCAGCAGCTCACAGGGCAGTCGACGGTATTGGTCCTACAATGAGCAGTTCTTC
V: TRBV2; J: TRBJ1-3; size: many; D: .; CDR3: CASSLGRSGNTIYF; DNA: TGTGCCAGCAGTCTTGGACGCTCTGGAAACACCATATATTTT
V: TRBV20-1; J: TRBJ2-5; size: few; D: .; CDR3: CSAVFVTRVEETQYF; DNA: TGCAGTGCTGTCTTCGTGACTAGGGTTGAAGAGACCCAGTACTTC
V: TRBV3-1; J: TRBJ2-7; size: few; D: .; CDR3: CASQGPEQYF; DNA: TGTGCCAGCCAAGGGCCCGAGCAGTACTTC
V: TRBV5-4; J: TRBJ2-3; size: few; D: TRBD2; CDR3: CASSLMLAVSTDTQYF; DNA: TGTGCCAGCAGCTTGATGCTAGCGGTTAGCACAGATACGCAGTATTTT
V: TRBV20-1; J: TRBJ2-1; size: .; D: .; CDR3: CSARGRQGSYNEQFF; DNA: TGCAGTGCTAGAGGACGGCAAGGCTCCTACAATGAGCAGTTCTTC
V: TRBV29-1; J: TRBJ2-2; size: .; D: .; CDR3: CSALDGNTGELFF; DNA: TGCAGCGCTCTGGACGGGAACACCGGGGAGCTGTTTTTT
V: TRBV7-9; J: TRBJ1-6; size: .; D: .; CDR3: CASSSGYSPLHF; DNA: TGTGCCAGCAGCTCCGGTTATTCACCCCTCCACTTT
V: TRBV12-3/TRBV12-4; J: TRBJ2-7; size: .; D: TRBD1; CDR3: CASREGTGSYEQYF; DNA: TGTGCCAGCAGGGAGGGGACAGGGTCCTACGAGCAGTACTTC
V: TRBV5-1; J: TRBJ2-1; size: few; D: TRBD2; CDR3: CASSLVVAGVGTHEQFF; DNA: TGCGCCAGCAGCTTGGTTGTAGCGGGAGTCGGCACCCATGAGCAGTTCTTC
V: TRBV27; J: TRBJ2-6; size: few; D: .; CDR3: CASSFRAEASGANVLTF; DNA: TGTGCCAGCAGTTTTAGGGCGGAGGCCTCTGGGGCCAACGTCCTGACTTTC
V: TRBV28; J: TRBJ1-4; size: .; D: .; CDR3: CASSVLGGRLEKLFF; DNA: TGTGCCAGCAGTGTCTTGGGGGGGCGTTTGGAAAAACTGTTTTTT
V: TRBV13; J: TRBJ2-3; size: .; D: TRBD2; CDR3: CAISRSRLAGGRTDTQYF; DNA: TGTGCCATCAGCCGTTCCCGACTAGCGGGAGGGAGGACAGATACGCAGTATTTT
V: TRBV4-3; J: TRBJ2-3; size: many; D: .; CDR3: CASSQGQGGDTQYF; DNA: TGCGCCAGCAGCCAAGGGCAGGGAGGAGATACGCAGTATTTT
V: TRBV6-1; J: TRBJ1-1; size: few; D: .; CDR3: CASSETDRFEAFF; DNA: TGTGCCAGCAGTGAAACCGACAGATTTGAAGCTTTCTTT
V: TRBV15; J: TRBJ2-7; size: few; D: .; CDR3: CATSRLDRALYEQYF; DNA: TGTGCCACCAGCAGACTGGACAGAGCCCTTTACGAGCAGTACTTC
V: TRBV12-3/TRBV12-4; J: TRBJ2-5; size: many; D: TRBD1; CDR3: CASSLTTGLQETQYF; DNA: TGTGCCAGCAGTTTAACGACAGGGCTGCAAGAGACCCAGTACTTC
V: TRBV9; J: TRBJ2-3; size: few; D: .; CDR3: CASSVEGVSSDTQYF; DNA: TGTGCCAGCAGCGTAGAGGGAGTTTCTTCGGATACGCAGTATTTT
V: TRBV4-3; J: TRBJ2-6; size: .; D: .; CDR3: CASSQGGQPMTF; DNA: TGCGCCAGCAGCCAAGGTGGGCAGCCTATGACTTTC
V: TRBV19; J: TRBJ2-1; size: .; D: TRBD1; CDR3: CASREQGFREQFF; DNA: TGTGCCAGTAGAGAACAGGGGTTCAGAGAGCAGTTCTTC
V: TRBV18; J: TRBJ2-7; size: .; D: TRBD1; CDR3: CASSSTGESEQYF; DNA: TGTGCCAGCTCGTCGACAGGGGAGTCCGAGCAGTACTTC
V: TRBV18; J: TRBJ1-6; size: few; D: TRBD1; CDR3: CASSPTGAPLHF; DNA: TGTGCCAGCTCACCTACAGGGGCGCCCCTCCACTTT
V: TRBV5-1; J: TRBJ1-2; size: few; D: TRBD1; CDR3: CASSHGTPKTGRNYGYTF; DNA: TGCGCCAGCAGCCACGGAACACCCAAGACAGGGAGAAACTATGGCTACACCTTC
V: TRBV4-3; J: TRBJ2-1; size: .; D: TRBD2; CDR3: CASSQGGLGSYNEQFF; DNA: TGCGCCAGCAGCCAAGGGGGACTAGGCTCCTACAATGAGCAGTTCTTC